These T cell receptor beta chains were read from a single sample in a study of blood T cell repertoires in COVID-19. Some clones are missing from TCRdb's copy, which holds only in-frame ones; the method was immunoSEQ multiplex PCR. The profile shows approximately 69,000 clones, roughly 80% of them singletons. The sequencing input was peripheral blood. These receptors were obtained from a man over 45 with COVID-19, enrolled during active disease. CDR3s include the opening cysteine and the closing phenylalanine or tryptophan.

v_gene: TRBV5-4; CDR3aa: CASSSEGLAGSSYNEQFF
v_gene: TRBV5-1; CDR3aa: CASSLSPPDEQYF
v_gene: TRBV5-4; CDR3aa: CASSLGQGRLNTEAFF
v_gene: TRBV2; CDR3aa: CATQTGYNQPQHF
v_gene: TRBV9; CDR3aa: CASASGAETYEQYF
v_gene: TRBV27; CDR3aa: CATRGVAYNEQFF
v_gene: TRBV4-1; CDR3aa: CASSHNANMNTEAFF
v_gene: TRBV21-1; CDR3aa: CASSKASRQGFEGEAFF
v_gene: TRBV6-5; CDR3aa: CASSYRGREAFF
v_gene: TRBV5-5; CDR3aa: CASSLSPGQGSFNEQFF
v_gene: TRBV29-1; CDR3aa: CSVADNEQFF
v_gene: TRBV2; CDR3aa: CASRGRMDNEQFF
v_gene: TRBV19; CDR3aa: CASSSRQGDIGGTAGTQYF
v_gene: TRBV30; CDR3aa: CAWSKAANSPLHF
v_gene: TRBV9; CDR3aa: CASSVEQRPTDTQYF
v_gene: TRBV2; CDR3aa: CASLERTGGVYNEQFF
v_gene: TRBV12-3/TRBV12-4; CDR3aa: CASSARTDYGYTF
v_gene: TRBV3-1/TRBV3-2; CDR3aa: CASSHDSYEQYF
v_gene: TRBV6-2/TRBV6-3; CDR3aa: CASCLRPGQGSGYTF
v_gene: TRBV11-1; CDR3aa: CASSVDKSSYNSPLHF
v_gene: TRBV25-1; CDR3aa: CASSEGHSNYGYTF
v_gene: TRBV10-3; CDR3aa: CAISESTGARGEQYF
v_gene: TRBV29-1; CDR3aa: CSVDRGSDYGYTF
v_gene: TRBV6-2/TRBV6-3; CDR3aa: CASSYSRTGVYGANVLTF
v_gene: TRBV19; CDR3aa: CASTSGAYQETQYF
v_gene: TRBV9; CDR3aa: CASSRQMNTGELFF
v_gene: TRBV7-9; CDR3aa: CASAAGGTNYEQYF
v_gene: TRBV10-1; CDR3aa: CASSTGQGTYNEQFF
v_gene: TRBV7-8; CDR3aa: CASSLGPSLSQPQHF
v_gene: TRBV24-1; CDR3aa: CATSDPTGDTQYF
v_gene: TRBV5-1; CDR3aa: CASSYRVGTEAFF
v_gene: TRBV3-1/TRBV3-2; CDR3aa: CASSRTDRGTGYTF
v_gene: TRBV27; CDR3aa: CASSLSLGQGADTQYF
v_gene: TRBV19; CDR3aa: CASSPTGANVLTF
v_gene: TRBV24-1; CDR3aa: CATIRGGENTGELFF
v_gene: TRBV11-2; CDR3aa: CASRGQGLGSPLHF
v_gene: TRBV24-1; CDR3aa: CATSDPGTGSDTQYF
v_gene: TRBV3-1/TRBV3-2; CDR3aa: CASSQAWARADNEQFF
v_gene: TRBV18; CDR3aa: CASSHGQAMNTEAFF
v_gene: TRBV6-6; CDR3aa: CASSLVYEQFF
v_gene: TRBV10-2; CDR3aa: CASSLRGNEKLFF
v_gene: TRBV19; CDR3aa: CASSIKGQRGTQYF
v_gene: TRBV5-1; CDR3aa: CASRTGGDLAGELFF
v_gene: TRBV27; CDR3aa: CAKRGDYNEQFF
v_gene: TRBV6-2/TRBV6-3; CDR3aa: CASSHRGAQGYTF
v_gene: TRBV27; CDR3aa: CAIRDTDSYEQYF
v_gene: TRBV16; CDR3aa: CASSSGTASTDTQYF
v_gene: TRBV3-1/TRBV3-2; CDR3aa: CASSQGQGTDTQYF
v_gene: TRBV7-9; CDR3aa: CASSSVGGLNTEAFF
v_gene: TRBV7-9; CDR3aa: CASSQGRQPQHF
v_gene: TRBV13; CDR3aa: CASSPRGGNYGYTF
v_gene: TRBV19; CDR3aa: CASSIDPRYNSPLHF
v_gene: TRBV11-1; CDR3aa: CASSLNEGADTQYF
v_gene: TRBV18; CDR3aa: CASSPPTSVETQYF